What follows are 17 T cell receptor beta chains derived from one specimen sequenced in a study of CD8 T cells in Susac syndrome. An amount of RNA that ranged from roughly 0.45 to 1 ug was reverse transcribed with random hexamers. One entry per CDR3 protein results from TCRdb running MiXCR on the immunoSEQ multiplex PCR reads. The sample includes about 100,000 distinct CDR3 sequences, roughly 93% seen only once; the top ten take roughly 0.3%. The sequencing sample was made of CD8+ T cells from PBMCs. The source is a human donor in good health.

The CDR3 sequence: CASSMYSGGTDTQYF. The CDR3 coding sequence is TGTGCCAGCAGCATGTATAGCGGGGGCACAGATACGCAGTATTTT. The gene calls are TRBV9 and TRBJ2-3; 8 nucleotides match TRBD2. V shed 4 bases, J shed 1 base, and the junction held 5 bases outside the gene matches. The germline gives CDR1 SGDLS, CDR2 YYNGEE. The CDR3 extends over 15 amino acids. Looking up the rest from reference TRBV9 and TRBJ2-3 gives the full variable domain: DSGVTQTPKHLITATGQRVTLRCSPRSGDLSVYWYQQSLDQGLQFLIQYYNGEERAKGNILERFSAQQFPDLHSELNLSSLELGDSALYFCASSMYSGGTDTQYFGPGTRLTVL.

The CDR3 loop reads CASSQVTSNEQFF. The CDR3, as DNA: TGCGCCAGCAGCCAAGTGACTAGTAATGAGCAGTTCTTC. V and J are TRBV4-1 and TRBJ2-1, with D possibly matching TRBD2 (6 bases). CDR3 length: 13 amino acids. Germline V gene lookup returns CDR1 MGHRA and CDR2 YSYEKL. V was clipped by 1 base and J by 7 bases, with 8 bases between them.

V gene TRBV19 combines with J gene TRBJ1-2, with TRBD1 as a possible D gene (5 bases). Germline V gene lookup returns CDR1 LNHDA and CDR2 SQIVND (reference sequence). Trimming removed 3 bases at V and 4 bases at J, with 9 bases between. The CDR3 has 13 residues. This CDR3 reads CASSMQGGYGYTF. As DNA, the CDR3 is TGTGCCAGTAGTATGCAGGGCGGCTATGGCTACACCTTC.

This clonotype appeared once. The V call is TRBV15, the J call TRBJ1-5, with D hard to call. CDR1 is LNHNV, CDR2 YYDKDF, per germline (reference sequence). The CDR3 is 13 residues long. The ends were cut back, 4 bases at V and 4 bases at J, with 8 bases in the middle. CDR3 region: CATSTGGNQPQHF. CDR3 nucleotide sequence: TGTGCCACCAGCACGGGAGGGAATCAGCCCCAGCATTTT.

This chain connects TRBV15 to TRBJ1-1; D might be TRBD1 (5 bases). The length of the CDR3 is 14 residues. V was cut by 0 bases and J by 5 bases, with 10 bases left in between. Looked up from germline, CDR1 is LNHNV and CDR2 is YYDKDF (reference sequence). CDR3 coding DNA: TGTGCCACCAGCAGAGATAATAGGGGAACTGAAGCTTTCTTT. It specifies CATSRDNRGTEAFF.

V gene TRBV6-4 combines with J gene TRBJ2-7; the match to TRBD2 covers 10 bases. This CDR3 region has 14 residues. In germline, CDR1 is MRHNA, CDR2 SNTAGT. V shed 3 bases, J shed 4 bases, and the junction held 3 bases outside the gene matches. In nucleotides, the CDR3 is TGTGCCAGCAGTGAGGAGCGGGGGGGGTACGAGCAGTACTTC. This gives the protein CASSEERGGYEQYF.

The rearrangement links TRBV27 to TRBJ2-2; D perhaps matches TRBD1 (6 bases). V gave up 10 bases and J gave up 0 bases, with 12 bases separating them. CDR1 and CDR2 (germline): MNHEY, SMNVEV (reference sequence). This CDR3 region has 14 residues. The CDR3 sequence: CATSTGSNTGELFF. DNA of the CDR3: TGTGCCACCTCGACAGGATCGAACACCGGGGAGCTGTTTTTT.

The V call is TRBV27, the J call TRBJ2-2; D possibly corresponds to TRBD1 (5 bases). The CDR3 consists of 13 residues. The V gene's germline CDR1 is MNHEY and CDR2 SMNVEV (reference sequence). V gave up 5 bases and J gave up 4 bases, with 8 bases separating them. The CDR3 reads CASSPQGTGELFF. The CDR3 DNA reads TGTGCCAGCAGTCCGCAGGGCACCGGGGAGCTGTTTTTT.

V usage is TRBV28 and J usage is TRBJ2-7; the D call may be TRBD1 or TRBD2 (5 bases each). There are 14 residues in the CDR3. V was trimmed by 4 bases and J by 2 bases, leaving 12 bases between them. Germline CDR1 reads MDHEN; CDR2 reads SYDVKM. The CDR3 DNA sequence: TGTGCCAGCAGTTCTCTAGGGGAGACCTACGAGCAGTACTTC. Amino acids: CASSSLGETYEQYF.

This clonotype has only one observation. The rearrangement links TRBV5-1 to TRBJ2-7, with no clear D. Trimming took 5 bases from V and 1 from J, leaving 10 bases between them. Per germline, CDR1 SGHRS and CDR2 YFSETQ. This CDR3 region has 13 residues. The CDR3 DNA reads TGCGCCAGCAGTCCCTACAGTTCCTACGAGCAGTACTTC. Protein: CASSPYSSYEQYF.

This chain connects TRBV15 to TRBJ2-1, with D possibly TRBD2 on 6 matching bases. V dropped 5 bases and J dropped 8 bases, with 16 bases sitting between them. The CDR3 has 14 residues. Germline-derived CDR1 and CDR2 are LNHNV and YYDKDF (reference sequence). The CDR3 loop is CATSGGGGVDEQFF. The CDR3 DNA follows: TGTGCCACCAGCGGCGGAGGAGGGGTCGATGAGCAGTTCTTC.

V and J are TRBV6-2 or TRBV6-3 and TRBJ2-3; the D is unclear. The germline V gene has CDR1 MNHEY and CDR2 SVGEGT. This CDR3 is built from 13 residues. Deletions cut 4 bases from V and 8 bases from J, with 13 bases between. DNA for the CDR3: TGTGCCAGCAGTTCCCTCGAACTGGGTACGCAGTATTTT. The encoded protein is CASSSLELGTQYF.

V gene TRBV20-1 combines with J gene TRBJ1-2, with 9 bases matching TRBD1. The ends lost 3 bases at V and 7 bases at J; junction bases unmatched: 12. The germline V gene encodes CDR1 DFQATT and CDR2 SNEGSKA (reference sequence). This CDR3 contains 15 residues. The CDR3 loop reads CSASLRGQGFLGYTF. The CDR3, as DNA: TGCAGTGCTAGTCTCCGCGGACAGGGGTTTCTTGGCTACACCTTC.

The chain employs TRBV29-1 and TRBJ1-1, with D possibly being TRBD1 (5 bases). Germline CDR1 reads SQVTM; CDR2 reads ANQGSEA. Trimming stripped 4 bases from V and 4 bases from J, with 16 bases between. The CDR3 has 14 residues. The DNA of the CDR3 is TGCAGCGTTGGGGGCCATGAACTGGGCACTGAAGCTTTCTTT. Amino acid sequence: CSVGGHELGTEAFF. The full variable domain, with the rest looked up from reference TRBV29-1 and TRBJ1-1, is SAVISQKPSRDICQRGTSLTIQCQVDSQVTMMFWYRQQPGQSLTLIATANQGSEATYESGFVIDKFPISRPNLTFSTLTVSNMSPEDSSIYLCSVGGHELGTEAFFGQGTRLTVV.

This clonotype occurred once. The rearrangement uses TRBV9 and TRBJ1-1; no reliable D call. This CDR3 spans 13 amino acids. Per the germline V gene, CDR1 is SGDLS and CDR2 is YYNGEE. The germline V and J ends were trimmed by 0 bases and 0 bases, with 3 bases remaining between them. The CDR3 bases are TGTGCCAGCAGCGTAGAGGTGAACACTGAAGCTTTCTTT. Its translation: CASSVEVNTEAFF.

The chain carries TRBV7-6 and TRBJ2-1; tentative D call: TRBD2 (6 bases). CDR3 size: 15 residues. V lost 2 bases and J lost 6, with 14 bases in between. The germline gives CDR1 SGHVS, CDR2 FNYEAQ. CDR3 nucleotide sequence: TGTGCCAGCAGCTTAACCCCAAACGGGGGCAATGAGCAGTTCTTC. Translating gives CASSLTPNGGNEQFF.

The chain uses TRBV27 and TRBJ2-7; D uncertain. Germline values: CDR1 MNHEY, CDR2 SMNVEV (reference sequence). V lost 5 bases, J lost 4 bases, and 18 bases lay in between. CDR3 length equals 15 residues. The CDR3 sequence is CASSPWSTPSYEQYF. Here the CDR3 DNA reads TGTGCCAGCAGTCCCTGGTCGACCCCCTCGTACGAGCAGTACTTC.